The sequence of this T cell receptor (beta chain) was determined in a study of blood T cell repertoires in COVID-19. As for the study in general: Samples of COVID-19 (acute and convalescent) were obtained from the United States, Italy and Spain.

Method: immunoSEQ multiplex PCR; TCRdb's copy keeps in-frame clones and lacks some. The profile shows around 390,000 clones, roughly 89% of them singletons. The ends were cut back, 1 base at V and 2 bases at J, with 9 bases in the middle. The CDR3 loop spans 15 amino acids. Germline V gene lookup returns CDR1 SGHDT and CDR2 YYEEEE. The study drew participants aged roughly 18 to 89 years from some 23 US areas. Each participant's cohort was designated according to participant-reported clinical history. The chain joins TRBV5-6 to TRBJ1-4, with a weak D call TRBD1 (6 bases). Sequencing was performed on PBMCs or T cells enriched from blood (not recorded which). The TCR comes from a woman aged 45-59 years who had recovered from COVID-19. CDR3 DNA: TGTGCCAGCAGCTTGTTGGACAGCACTAATGAAAAACTGTTTTTT. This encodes CASSLLDSTNEKLFF. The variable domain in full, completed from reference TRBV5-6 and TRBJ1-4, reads DAGVTQSPTHLIKTRGQQVTLRCSPKSGHDTVSWYQQALGQGPQFIFQYYEEEERQRGNFPDRFSGHQFPNYSSELNVNALLLGDSALYLCASSLLDSTNEKLFFGSGTQLSVL.